A selection of T cell receptor beta chains follows, all from one sample in a study of OX40 agonist ivuxolimab in advanced cancers. Profiled with immunoSEQ multiplex PCR; TCRdb holds only in-frame clones, not every one. The table shows roughly 71,000 clones, with 70% to 90% occurring only once. Sequencing used CD4+ or CD8+ T cells sorted from blood, obtained in a trial of the OX40 agonist ivuxolimab. These receptors originate from an adult with an advanced solid tumor such as melanoma, head and neck, liver or kidney cancer. CDR3s include the opening cysteine and the closing phenylalanine or tryptophan. The D gene is left open where the match is weak. The size of a clone is reported for some rows only, either as once, few or many, or as a class for expanded clones.

. | TRBJ1-1 | TRBV15 | 13 | . | CATSRERETEAFF
. | TRBJ1-1 | TRBV5-1 | 14 | . | CASSLDPQNTEAFF
TRBD1 | TRBJ2-5 | TRBV19 | 12 | . | CASSTRGETQYF
. | TRBJ1-2 | TRBV6-1 | 14 | . | CASSEQGSSYGYTF
. | TRBJ1-2 | TRBV7-8 | 16 | . | CASSLDRGATNYGYTF
. | TRBJ1-6 | TRBV5-1 | 13 | few | CASSLSGNSPLHF
. | TRBJ1-1 | TRBV28 | 14 | . | CASRKGRINTEAFF
TRBD2 | TRBJ2-7 | TRBV4-2 | 15 | . | CASSRSSSGGYEQYF
. | TRBJ1-3 | TRBV2 | 13 | once | CASSEPVSNTIYF
TRBD1 | TRBJ1-5 | TRBV19 | 15 | few | CASSRQGAGNQPQHF
. | TRBJ1-4 | TRBV6-5 | 14 | once | CASSEDSLSEKLFF
TRBD2 | TRBJ2-3 | TRBV5-6 | 15 | . | CASSLRTSGADTQYF
TRBD2 | TRBJ2-7 | TRBV5-4 | 15 | . | CASSPESGSPYEQYF
. | TRBJ2-3 | TRBV27 | 14 | . | CASSLVGGSDTQYF
. | TRBJ1-4 | TRBV7-9 | 15 | . | CASRLTGNTNEKLFF
. | TRBJ1-2 | TRBV4-1 | 12 | few | CASSQVSYGYTF
TRBD2 | TRBJ2-5 | TRBV10-3 | 17 | . | CAISESRASGFQETQYF
TRBD1 | TRBJ2-1 | TRBV5-1 | 14 | . | CASSFLGQGDGQFF
TRBD1 | TRBJ1-1 | TRBV12-5 | 15 | . | CASGDRTGSGTEAFF
. | TRBJ2-3 | TRBV6-5 | 12 | . | CASSSNIDTQYF
TRBD1 | TRBJ1-2 | TRBV28 | 15 | . | CASSLPSGQKGGYTF
. | TRBJ1-1 | TRBV20-1 | 11 | . | CSTGQNTEAFF
. | TRBJ2-7 | TRBV18 | 14 | . | CASSLTETGVEQYF
. | TRBJ2-3 | TRBV2 | 16 | . | CASSEWQGRVTDTQYF
TRBD1 | TRBJ2-1 | TRBV5-1 | 14 | . | CASSLTGSNNEQFF
TRBD1 | TRBJ2-7 | TRBV28 | 16 | . | CASSSPHGQGSYEQYF
. | TRBJ2-3 | TRBV5-1 | 14 | . | CASSLAGIADTQYF
. | TRBJ1-5 | TRBV15 | 17 | once | CATSRGVRGQGNQPQHF
. | TRBJ2-7 | TRBV5-1 | 11 | . | CASNPGDEQYF
TRBD1 | TRBJ1-2 | TRBV6-5 | 14 | . | CASSPDRGRVGYTF
. | TRBJ1-5 | TRBV28 | 13 | few | CASSVLLNQPQHF
. | TRBJ1-4 | TRBV19 | 13 | . | CASRGAGEEKLFF
. | TRBJ2-3 | TRBV11-3 | 13 | . | CASSPMTTDTQYF
. | TRBJ1-1 | TRBV14 | 11 | . | CASSQYTEAFF
TRBD1 | TRBJ1-2 | TRBV19 | 15 | few | CASSAPPGQYYGYTF
TRBD1 | TRBJ1-1 | TRBV6-6 | 11 | . | CASNQRGLAFF
TRBD1 | TRBJ2-2 | TRBV5-1 | 15 | . | CASSLGTGNTGELFF
TRBD1 | TRBJ1-4 | TRBV10-2 | 13 | . | CASRDRLSEKLFF
TRBD1 | TRBJ2-1 | TRBV5-1 | 16 | . | CASSFQGAGGYNEQFF
. | TRBJ1-2 | TRBV29-1 | 13 | . | CSVEEGEVYGYTF
. | TRBJ2-7 | TRBV5-1 | 15 | . | CASSKEVGPQQEQYF
TRBD2 | TRBJ2-3 | TRBV27 | 15 | . | CASTPSGWAADTQYF
. | TRBJ1-4 | TRBV28 | 14 | once | CASSFPGSDEKLFF
. | TRBJ2-7 | TRBV27 | 13 | . | CASSFLDAGEQYF
. | TRBJ2-3 | TRBV15 | 13 | . | CATRFPPMDTQYF
. | TRBJ2-7 | TRBV5-1 | 13 | once | CASNRDPSYEQYF
. | TRBJ2-7 | TRBV6-6 | 15 | once | CASRQDRFYSYEQYF
. | TRBJ2-5 | TRBV2 | 13 | . | CASLQPREETQYF